The T cell receptor beta chain described here comes from a study of shared clonotypes between healthy human individuals. Authors' analysis steps: As immunoSEQ supplied junction-only sequences (without quality scores), filtering differed. TCRdb keeps only in-frame clones here, not all; method: immunoSEQ multiplex PCR. V and J calls and clone size are given by that table; D and trimming were obtained from the DNA. The top ten hold over 0.12% of the sample, which has a few million clones, around 94% seen once. The material sequenced was naive CD4+ T cells sorted from blood. Described subset: CD45RA+ positively selected. The source of this sequence is a man between 18 and 29 years old in good health.

CDR3 protein: CASRPTRRGEAFF. The DNA of the CDR3 is TGTGCCAGCCGCCCAACGCGGAGGGGTGAAGCTTTCTTT. The V and J genes are TRBV25-1 and TRBJ1-1; D is possibly TRBD1 (5 bases). CDR3 length: 13 residues. Germline CDR1 is MGHDK and CDR2 is SYGVNS. V lost 8 bases and J lost 7, with 17 bases in between.